The T cell receptor beta chain under discussion was sequenced for a study of T cells in Graves' hyperthyroidism and ophthalmopathy. Unmatched junction bases numbered 8, after V lost 7 bases and J lost 9 bases. The germline V gene encodes CDR1 LNHDA and CDR2 SQIVND (reference sequence). CDR3 length: 15 amino acids. Hyperthyroidism, newly diagnosed and lasting under 2 months, affected patients aged 18 to 65. The diagnoses drew upon clinical symptoms, serum thyroxine and TRAb, thyroid ultrasound and orbital computed tomography. PBMCs were derived from about 9.1 ml fresh peripheral blood. Many counts were recorded for this clonotype. The antigen remains undetermined. Study-wide findings and caveats: Also found in blood were most expanded thyroid clonotypes above 0.001.

Amplification of TCR beta CDR3 regions used RNA as the template. The HTBI primer set served for first-round RT-PCR of the TCR CDR3. TCRdb reprocessed the multiplex PCR reads via MiXCR and lists one record per CDR3 protein. The sample lists around 500,000 distinct CDR3 sequences, 13% to 15% occurring once. The sequencing sample was made of blood. The clonotype originates from a woman aged 18 to 35 with Graves' hyperthyroidism. V and J are TRBV19 and TRBJ2-1, with 14 bases aligning to TRBD2. The CDR3 loop is CASTPGLAGVAEQFF. As DNA, the CDR3 is TGTGCCAGTACCCCGGGACTAGCGGGAGTTGCTGAGCAGTTCTTC.